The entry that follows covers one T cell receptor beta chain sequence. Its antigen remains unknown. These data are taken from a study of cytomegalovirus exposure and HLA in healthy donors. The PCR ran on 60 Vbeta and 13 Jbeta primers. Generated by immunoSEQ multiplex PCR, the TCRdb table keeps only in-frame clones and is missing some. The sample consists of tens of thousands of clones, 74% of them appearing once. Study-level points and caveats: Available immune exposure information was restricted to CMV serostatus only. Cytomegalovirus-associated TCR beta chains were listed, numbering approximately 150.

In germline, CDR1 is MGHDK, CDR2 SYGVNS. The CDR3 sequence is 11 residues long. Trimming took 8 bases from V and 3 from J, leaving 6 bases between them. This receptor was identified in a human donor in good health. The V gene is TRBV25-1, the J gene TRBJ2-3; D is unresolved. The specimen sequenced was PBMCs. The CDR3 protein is CASERTDTQYF. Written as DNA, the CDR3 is TGTGCCAGCGAACGGACAGATACGCAGTATTTT.